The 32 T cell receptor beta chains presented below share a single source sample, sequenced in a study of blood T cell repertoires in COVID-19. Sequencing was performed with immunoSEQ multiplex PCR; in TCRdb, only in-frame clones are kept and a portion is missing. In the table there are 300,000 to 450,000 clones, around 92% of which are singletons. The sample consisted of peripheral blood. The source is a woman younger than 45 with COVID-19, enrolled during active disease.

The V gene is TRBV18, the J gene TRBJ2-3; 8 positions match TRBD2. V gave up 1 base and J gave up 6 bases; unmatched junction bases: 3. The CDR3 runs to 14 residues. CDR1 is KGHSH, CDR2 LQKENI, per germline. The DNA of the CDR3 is TGTGCCAGCTCACCACGGGGACTAGTGGATACGCAGTATTTT. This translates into CASSPRGLVDTQYF.

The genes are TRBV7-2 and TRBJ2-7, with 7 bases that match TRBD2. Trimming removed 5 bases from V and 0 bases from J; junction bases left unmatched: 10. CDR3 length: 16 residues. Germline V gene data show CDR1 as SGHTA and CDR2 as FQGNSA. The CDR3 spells CASSPNGAGVSYEQYF. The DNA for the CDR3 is TGTGCCAGCAGCCCAAACGGGGCGGGGGTCTCCTACGAGCAGTACTTC.

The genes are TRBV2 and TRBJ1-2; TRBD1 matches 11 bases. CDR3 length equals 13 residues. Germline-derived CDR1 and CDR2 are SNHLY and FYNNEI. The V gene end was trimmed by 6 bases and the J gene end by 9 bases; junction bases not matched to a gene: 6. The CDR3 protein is CASRDGTGGRYTF. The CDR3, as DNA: TGTGCCAGCAGAGACGGGACAGGGGGGCGCTACACCTTC. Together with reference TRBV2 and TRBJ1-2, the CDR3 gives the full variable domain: EPEVTQTPSHQVTQMGQEVILRCVPISNHLYFYWYRQILGQKVEFLVSFYNNEISEKSEIFDDQFSVERPDGSNFTLKIRSTKLEDSAMYFCASRDGTGGRYTFGSGTRLTVV.

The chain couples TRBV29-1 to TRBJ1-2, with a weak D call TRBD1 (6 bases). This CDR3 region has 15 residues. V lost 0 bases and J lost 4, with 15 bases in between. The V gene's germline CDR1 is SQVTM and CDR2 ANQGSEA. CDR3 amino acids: CSVEDLGGGSYGYTF. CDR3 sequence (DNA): TGCAGCGTTGAAGATCTTGGGGGGGGCTCCTATGGCTACACCTTC.

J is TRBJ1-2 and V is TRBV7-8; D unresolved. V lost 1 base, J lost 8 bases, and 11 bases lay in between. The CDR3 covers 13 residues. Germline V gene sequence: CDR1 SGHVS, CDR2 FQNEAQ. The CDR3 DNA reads TGTGCCAGCAGCTTAGTTCCAGGCTGGGGCTACACCTTC. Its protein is CASSLVPGWGYTF.

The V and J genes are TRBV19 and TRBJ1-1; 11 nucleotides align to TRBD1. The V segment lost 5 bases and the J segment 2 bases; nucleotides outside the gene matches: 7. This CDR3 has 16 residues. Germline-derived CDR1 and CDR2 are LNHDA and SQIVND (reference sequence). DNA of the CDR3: TGTGCCAGTAGTCCCCGGACAGGGGGCACAAACACTGAAGCTTTCTTT. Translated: CASSPRTGGTNTEAFF.

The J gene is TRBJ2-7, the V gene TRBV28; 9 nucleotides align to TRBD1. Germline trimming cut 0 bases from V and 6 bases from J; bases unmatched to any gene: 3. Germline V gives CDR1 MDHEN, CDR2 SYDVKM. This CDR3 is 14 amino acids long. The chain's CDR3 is CASSLWGQGSEQYF. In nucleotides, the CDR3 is TGTGCCAGCAGTTTATGGGGACAGGGTAGCGAGCAGTACTTC.

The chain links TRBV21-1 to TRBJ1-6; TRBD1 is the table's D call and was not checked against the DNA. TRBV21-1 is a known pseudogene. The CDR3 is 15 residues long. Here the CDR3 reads CASSNERQGRGSLHF. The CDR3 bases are TGTGCCAGCAGCAACGAGAGACAGGGGAGGGGTTCCCTCCACTTT.

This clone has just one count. CDR3 nucleotides: TGCGCCAGCAGCGGAGATAGCGGGAGGGCCTACAATGAGCAGTTCTTC. Translation gives CASSGDSGRAYNEQFF. This chain connects TRBV5-1 to TRBJ2-1; 11 bases fit TRBD2. Germline CDR1 SGHRS, CDR2 YFSETQ. The CDR3 has 16 residues. The junction had 5 bases not matched to a gene; V was cut back by 4 bases and J by 2 bases.

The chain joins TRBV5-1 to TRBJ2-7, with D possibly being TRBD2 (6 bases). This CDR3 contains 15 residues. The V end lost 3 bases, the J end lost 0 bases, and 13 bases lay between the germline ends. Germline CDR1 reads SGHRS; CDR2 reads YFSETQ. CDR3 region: CASSSPGLSSYEQYV. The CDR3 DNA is TGCGCCAGCAGCTCTCCGGGACTTTCCTCCTACGAGCAGTACGTC.

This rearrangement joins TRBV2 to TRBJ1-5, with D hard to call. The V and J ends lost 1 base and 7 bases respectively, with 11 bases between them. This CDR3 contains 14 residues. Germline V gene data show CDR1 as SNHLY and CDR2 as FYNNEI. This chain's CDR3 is CASSEGPGEQPQHF. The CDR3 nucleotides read TGTGCCAGCAGTGAAGGCCCGGGAGAGCAGCCCCAGCATTTT.

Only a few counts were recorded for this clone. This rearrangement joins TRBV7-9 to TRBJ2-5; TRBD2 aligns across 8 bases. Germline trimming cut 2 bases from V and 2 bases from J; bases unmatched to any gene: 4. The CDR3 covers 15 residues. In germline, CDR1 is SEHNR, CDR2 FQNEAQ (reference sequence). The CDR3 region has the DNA TGTGCCAGCAGCTTATCAGCGGGGGCTCAAGAGACCCAGTACTTC. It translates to CASSLSAGAQETQYF.

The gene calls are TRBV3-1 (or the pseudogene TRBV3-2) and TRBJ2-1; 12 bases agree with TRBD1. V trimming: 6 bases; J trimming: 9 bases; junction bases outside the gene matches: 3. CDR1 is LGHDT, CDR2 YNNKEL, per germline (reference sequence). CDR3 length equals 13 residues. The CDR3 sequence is CASRLGQGAEQFF. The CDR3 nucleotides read TGTGCCAGCAGACTGGGACAGGGGGCTGAGCAGTTCTTC.

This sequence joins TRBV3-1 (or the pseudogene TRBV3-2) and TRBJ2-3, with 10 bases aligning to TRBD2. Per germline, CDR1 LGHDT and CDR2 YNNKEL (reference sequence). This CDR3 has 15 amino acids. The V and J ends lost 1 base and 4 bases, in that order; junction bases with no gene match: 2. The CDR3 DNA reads TGTGCCAGCAGCCAAGGAGGGACTAGCGCAGATACGCAGTATTTT. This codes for CASSQGGTSADTQYF.

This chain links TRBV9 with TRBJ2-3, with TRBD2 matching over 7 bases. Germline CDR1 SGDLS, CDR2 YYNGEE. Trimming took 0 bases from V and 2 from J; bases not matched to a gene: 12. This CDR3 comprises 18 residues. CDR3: CASSVVPGGPSSTDTQYF. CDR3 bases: TGTGCCAGCAGCGTAGTCCCGGGGGGTCCATCTTCCACAGATACGCAGTATTTT.

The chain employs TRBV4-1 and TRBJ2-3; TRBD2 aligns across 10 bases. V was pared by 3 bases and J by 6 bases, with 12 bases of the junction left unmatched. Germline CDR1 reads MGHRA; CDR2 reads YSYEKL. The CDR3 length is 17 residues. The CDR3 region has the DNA TGCGCCAGCAGCCACGGGTGGGGCAGCGGGGGGGCGGATACGCAGTATTTT. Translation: CASSHGWGSGGADTQYF.

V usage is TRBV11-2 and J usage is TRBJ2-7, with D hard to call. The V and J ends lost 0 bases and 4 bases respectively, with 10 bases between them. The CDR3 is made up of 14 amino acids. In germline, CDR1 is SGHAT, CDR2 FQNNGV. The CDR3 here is CASSLDRMEYEQYF. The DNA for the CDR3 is TGTGCCAGCAGCTTAGATCGGATGGAGTACGAGCAGTACTTC.

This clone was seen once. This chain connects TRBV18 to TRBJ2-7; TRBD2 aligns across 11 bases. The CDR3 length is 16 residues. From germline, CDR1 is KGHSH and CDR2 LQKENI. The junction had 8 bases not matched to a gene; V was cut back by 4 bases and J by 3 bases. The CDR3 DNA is TGTGCCAGCTCACTACAGACTAGCGGGGCTTACTACGAGCAGTACTTC. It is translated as CASSLQTSGAYYEQYF.

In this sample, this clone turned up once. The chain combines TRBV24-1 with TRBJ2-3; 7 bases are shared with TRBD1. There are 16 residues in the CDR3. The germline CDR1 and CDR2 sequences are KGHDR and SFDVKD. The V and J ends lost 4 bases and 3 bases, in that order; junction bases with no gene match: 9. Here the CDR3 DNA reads TGTGCCACCAGTGACGCGGAAGGGGGCAGGACAGATACGCAGTATTTT. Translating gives CATSDAEGGRTDTQYF.

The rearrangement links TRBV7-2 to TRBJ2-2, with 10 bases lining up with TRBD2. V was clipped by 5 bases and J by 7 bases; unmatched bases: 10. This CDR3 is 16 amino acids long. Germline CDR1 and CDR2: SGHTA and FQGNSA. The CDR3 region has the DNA TGTGCCAGCAGCCCTCGGACTAGCGGACTGGGCGGGGAGCTGTTTTTT. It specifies CASSPRTSGLGGELFF.

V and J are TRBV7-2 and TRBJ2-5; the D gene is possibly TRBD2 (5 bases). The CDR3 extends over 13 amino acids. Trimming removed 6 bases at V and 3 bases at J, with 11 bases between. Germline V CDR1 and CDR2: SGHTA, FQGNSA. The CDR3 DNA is TGTGCCAGCAGTCAGCGGACCAAAGAGACCCAGTACTTC. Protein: CASSQRTKETQYF.

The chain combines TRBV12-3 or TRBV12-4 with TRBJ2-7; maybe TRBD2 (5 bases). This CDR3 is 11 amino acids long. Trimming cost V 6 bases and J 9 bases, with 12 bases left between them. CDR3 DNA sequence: TGTGCCAGCAGCCCGGACTTTTGGCAGTACTTC. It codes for CASSPDFWQYF.

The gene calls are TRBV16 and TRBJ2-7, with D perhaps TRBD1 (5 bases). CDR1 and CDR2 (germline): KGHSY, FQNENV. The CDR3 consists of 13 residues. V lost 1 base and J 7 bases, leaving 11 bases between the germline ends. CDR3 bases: TGTGCCAGCAGCCAATACTGGGCAGGGGAGCAGTACTTC. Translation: CASSQYWAGEQYF.

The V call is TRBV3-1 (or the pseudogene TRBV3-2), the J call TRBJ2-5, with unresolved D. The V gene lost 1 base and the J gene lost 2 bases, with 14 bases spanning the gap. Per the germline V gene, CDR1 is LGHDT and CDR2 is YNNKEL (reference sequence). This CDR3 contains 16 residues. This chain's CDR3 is CASSQVVPNTQETQYF. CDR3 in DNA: TGTGCCAGCAGCCAAGTCGTGCCCAATACTCAAGAGACCCAGTACTTC.

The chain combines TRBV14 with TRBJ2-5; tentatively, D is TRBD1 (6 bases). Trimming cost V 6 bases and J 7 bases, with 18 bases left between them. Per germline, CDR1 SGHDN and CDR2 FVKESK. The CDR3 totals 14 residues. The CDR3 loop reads CASSRQDPQGTQYF. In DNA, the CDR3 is TGTGCCAGCAGTCGACAGGACCCTCAGGGGACCCAGTACTTC.

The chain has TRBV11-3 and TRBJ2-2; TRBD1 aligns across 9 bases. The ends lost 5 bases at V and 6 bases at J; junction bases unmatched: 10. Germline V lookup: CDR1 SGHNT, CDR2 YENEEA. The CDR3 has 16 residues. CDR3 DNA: TGTGCCAGCAGCGTAACGGACAGGGGAGGGGCCGGGGAGCTGTTTTTT. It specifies CASSVTDRGGAGELFF. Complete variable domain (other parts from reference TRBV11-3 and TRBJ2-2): EAGVVQSPRYKIIEKKQPVAFWCNPISGHNTLYWYLQNLGQGPELLIRYENEEAVDDSQLPKDRFSAERLKGVDSTLKIQPAELGDSAVYLCASSVTDRGGAGELFFGEGSRLTVL.

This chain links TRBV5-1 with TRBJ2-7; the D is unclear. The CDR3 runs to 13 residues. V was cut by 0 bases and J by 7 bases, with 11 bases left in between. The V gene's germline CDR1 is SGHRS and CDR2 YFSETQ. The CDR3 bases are TGCGCCAGCAGCTTGGGGCAGGCCAAGGAGCAGTACTTC. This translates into CASSLGQAKEQYF.

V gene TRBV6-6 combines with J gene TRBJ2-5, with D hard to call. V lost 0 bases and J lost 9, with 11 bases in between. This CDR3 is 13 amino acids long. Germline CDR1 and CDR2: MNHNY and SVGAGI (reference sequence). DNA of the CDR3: TGTGCCAGCAGTTACTCAGTTCACAGATCCCAGTACTTC. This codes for CASSYSVHRSQYF.

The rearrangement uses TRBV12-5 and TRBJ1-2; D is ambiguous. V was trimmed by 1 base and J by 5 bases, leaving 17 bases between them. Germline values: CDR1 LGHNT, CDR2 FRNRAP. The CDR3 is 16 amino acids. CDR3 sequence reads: CASGLARHGWAYGYTF. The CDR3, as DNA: TGTGCTAGTGGTTTGGCCCGACACGGATGGGCATATGGCTACACCTTC.

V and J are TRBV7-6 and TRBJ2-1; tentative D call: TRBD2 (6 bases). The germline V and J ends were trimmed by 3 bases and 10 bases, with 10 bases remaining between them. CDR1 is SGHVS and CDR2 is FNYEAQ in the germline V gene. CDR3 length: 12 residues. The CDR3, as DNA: TGTGCCAGCAGCTTGCGGGGAGTCGAGCAGTTCTTC. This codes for CASSLRGVEQFF.

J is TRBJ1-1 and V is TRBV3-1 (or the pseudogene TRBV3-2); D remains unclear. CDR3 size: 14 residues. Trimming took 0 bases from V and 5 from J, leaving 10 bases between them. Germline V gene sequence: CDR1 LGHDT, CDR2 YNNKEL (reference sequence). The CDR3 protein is CASSQEWRKTEAFF. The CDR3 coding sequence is TGTGCCAGCAGCCAAGAATGGAGGAAGACTGAAGCTTTCTTT.

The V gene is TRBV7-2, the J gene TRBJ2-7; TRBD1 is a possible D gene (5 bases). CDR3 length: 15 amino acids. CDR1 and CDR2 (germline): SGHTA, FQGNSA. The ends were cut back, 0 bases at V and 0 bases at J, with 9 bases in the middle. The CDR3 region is CASSLANRNSYEQYF. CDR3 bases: TGTGCCAGCAGCTTAGCAAACAGGAACTCCTACGAGCAGTACTTC. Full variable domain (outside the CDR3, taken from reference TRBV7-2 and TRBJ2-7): GAGVSQSPSNKVTEKGKDVELRCDPISGHTALYWYRQSLGQGLEFLIYFQGNSAPDKSGLPSDRFSAERTGGSVSTLTIQRTQQEDSAVYLCASSLANRNSYEQYFGPGTRLTVT.